A selection of T cell receptor beta chains follows, all from one sample in a study of beta chain features in type 1 diabetes. Repertoires were generated with immunoSEQ multiplex PCR, while TCRdb's copy carries only in-frame clones and drops some. The sample records 500,000 to 850,000 clones, about 14% being singletons. Sequencing was done on a sample of naive CD4+ T cells from blood. The receptors were gathered from a man aged 18-30 years with type 1 diabetes. Each CDR3 is given with its conserved first and last residue. A D gene is named only where the DNA matches it firmly. The size of a clone is reported for some rows only, either as once, few or many, or as a class for expanded clones.

>TRBV9|NA|TRBJ1-2|few
CASSAQPQWTGGYTF
TGTGCCAGCAGCGCTCAACCACAATGGACTGGTGGCTACACCTTC
>TRBV6-5|NA|TRBJ1-1|NA
CATLRLGTEAFF
TGTGCCACCTTAAGACTAGGCACTGAAGCTTTCTTT
>TRBV14|TRBD1|TRBJ2-1|few
CASSHWTGYNEQFF
TGTGCCAGCAGCCACTGGACAGGGTACAATGAGCAGTTCTTC
>TRBV21-1|NA|TRBJ2-3|few
CASSLLGAGTDTQYF
TGTGCCAGCAGCCTTCTAGGGGCTGGCACAGATACGCAGTATTTT
>TRBV6-4|NA|TRBJ2-5|NA
CASSALQRSQETQYF
TGTGCCAGCAGCGCCCTACAGAGGAGCCAAGAGACCCAGTACTTC
>TRBV7-2|NA|TRBJ2-7|few
CASSLGMGRIYEQYF
TGTGCCAGCAGCTTAGGAATGGGCCGAATTTACGAGCAGTACTTC
>TRBV27|NA|TRBJ1-5|NA
CASSLEGRGNQPQHF
TGTGCCAGCAGTTTAGAAGGGCGCGGCAATCAGCCCCAGCATTTT
>TRBV28|NA|TRBJ2-7|NA
CASTLGRRLLHYEQYF
TGTGCCAGCACCCTTGGACGGCGACTCCTACACTACGAGCAGTACTTC
>TRBV7-9|NA|TRBJ2-3|many
CASTRQDTQYF
TGTGCCAGCACCAGACAGGATACGCAGTATTTT
>TRBV10-3|TRBD1|TRBJ1-4|NA
CATTQDRVDEKLFF
TGTGCCACCACCCAGGACAGGGTCGATGAAAAACTGTTTTTT